Presented here are 18 T cell receptor beta chains from one specimen sequenced in a study of blood T cells in healthy people across ages. A second PCR of 7 to 11 cycles used a sample-barcoded 5' primer and a J-beta primer mix. TCRdb re-called the 5' RACE reads through MiXCR, storing one row per CDR3 protein. This table holds about 1.1 million distinct CDR3 sequences, 35% to 40% found once. Source material: blood. The receptors come from a man in his late teens or twenties in good health.

This clonotype was seen a few times. The chain couples TRBV4-3 to TRBJ2-3, with no clear D. Germline V gene sequence: CDR1 LGHNA, CDR2 YSLEER. Trimming cost V 1 base and J 4 bases, with 9 bases left between them. CDR3 size: 14 residues. In DNA form, the CDR3 reads TGCGCCAGCAGCCAAGGTAGCCTGCCAGATACGCAGTATTTT. This sequence encodes CASSQGSLPDTQYF.

This rearrangement joins TRBV9 to TRBJ2-3, with a weak D call TRBD2 (7 bases). Trimming pared 3 bases from V and 4 bases from J, leaving 24 bases between. Germline-derived CDR1 and CDR2 are SGDLS and YYNGEE. The CDR3 is 18 amino acids. The CDR3 here is CASSASSQGGAGADTQYF. Here the CDR3 DNA reads TGTGCCAGCAGCGCCTCATCGCAAGGGGGGGCCGGCGCAGATACGCAGTATTTT.

J is TRBJ2-2 and V is TRBV13; TRBD1 is a possible D gene (6 bases). The length of the CDR3 is 14 residues. Germline V lookup: CDR1 PRHDT, CDR2 FYEKMQ (reference sequence). The V end was cut by 9 bases, the J end by 6 bases, with 17 bases between. In DNA, the CDR3 is TGTGCCAGTAAACAGGGTACCGACCCCGGGGAGCTGTTTTTT. Amino acids: CASKQGTDPGELFF.

About this clonotype itself: A read error may produce the germline difference seen at one junction end. CDR3 DNA: TGTCCCAGCGAGAAGCTCACAGATACGCAGTATTTT. Translation: CPSEKLTDTQYF. The rearrangement joins TRBV2 to TRBJ2-3; D unclear. CDR3 length equals 12 residues. CDR1 is SNHLY, CDR2 FYNNEI, per germline.

This clonotype turned up a few times. The CDR3 is CASSYAQQASGTEAFF. CDR3 DNA sequence: TGTGCCAGCAGTTACGCCCAACAGGCATCGGGCACTGAAGCTTTCTTT. This rearrangement joins TRBV6-6 to TRBJ1-1; TRBD1 might be the D (5 bases). V was shortened by 2 bases and J by 4 bases, with 17 bases between the two germline ends. This CDR3 has 16 amino acids. CDR1 and CDR2 (germline): MNHNY, SVGAGI (reference sequence).

The rearrangement joins TRBV27 to TRBJ1-5; tentative D call: TRBD1 (5 bases). CDR3 length: 14 amino acids. Per germline, CDR1 MNHEY and CDR2 SMNVEV (reference sequence). The germline V and J ends were trimmed by 6 bases and 3 bases, with 12 bases remaining between them. This CDR3 is CASRDPGVNQPQHF. The CDR3 region has the DNA TGTGCCAGCAGGGACCCGGGGGTCAATCAGCCCCAGCATTTT.

This clonotype was detected a few times. The genes are TRBV19 and TRBJ2-3; 7 bases match TRBD1. With 3 bases clipped from V and 6 bases from J, the junction kept 6 bases outside the gene matches. The CDR3 length is 14 residues. Germline CDR1 LNHDA, CDR2 SQIVND (reference sequence). The CDR3 DNA reads TGTGCCAGTAGTATTCCCGGGACAGTGGATACGCAGTATTTT. Translation: CASSIPGTVDTQYF. Combining the CDR3 with reference TRBV19 and TRBJ2-3 gives the whole variable domain DGGITQSPKYLFRKEGQNVTLSCEQNLNHDAMYWYRQDPGQGLRLIYYSQIVNDFQKGDIAEGYSVSREKKESFPLTVTSAQKNPTAFYLCASSIPGTVDTQYFGPGTRLTVL.

In regard to this clonotype: An end of the junction does not agree with germline; a read error may underlie this. The chain recombines TRBV7-9 with TRBJ1-2; D not certain. Germline V lookup: CDR1 SEHNR, CDR2 FQNEAQ (reference sequence). The CDR3 is 12 amino acids. The chain's CDR3 is CAGSVAVDGYTF. As DNA, the CDR3 is TGTGCCGGCAGCGTAGCGGTGGACGGCTACACCTTC.

This sequence joins TRBV7-2 and TRBJ2-3, with unresolved D. Germline CDR1 is SGHTA and CDR2 is FQGNSA. The CDR3 totals 13 residues. V dropped 6 bases and J dropped 1 base, with 8 bases sitting between them. CDR3 DNA sequence: TGTGCCAGCAGATTACTACGCACAGATACGCAGTATTTT. Encoded protein: CASRLLRTDTQYF.

The chain links TRBV10-3 to TRBJ2-3; no definite D call. The CDR3 consists of 15 residues. The ends were cut back, 5 bases at V and 2 bases at J, with 14 bases in the middle. The germline V gene encodes CDR1 ENHRY and CDR2 SYGVKD. In DNA, the CDR3 is TGTGCCATCAGTTCAGACACCCGGTACACAGATACGCAGTATTTT. It specifies CAISSDTRYTDTQYF.

DNA for the CDR3: TGCGCCAGCAGCTACGGACAGGACCAAGAGACCCAGTACTTC. It encodes CASSYGQDQETQYF. The rearrangement links TRBV5-1 to TRBJ2-5, with 7 bases fitting TRBD1. Germline V gives CDR1 SGHRS, CDR2 YFSETQ. The CDR3 spans 14 residues. With 3 bases clipped from V and 0 bases from J, the junction kept 2 bases outside the gene matches.

This clonotype was recorded a few times. The V gene is TRBV12-5, the J gene TRBJ2-1, with no clear D. V lost 3 bases and J 8 bases, leaving 17 bases between the germline ends. The CDR3 has 15 residues. Germline loops: CDR1 LGHNT, CDR2 FRNRAP. The CDR3 DNA follows: TGTGCTAGTGGTTTCGGGCTCCTCCCAAGGGATGAGCAGTTCTTC. Translation: CASGFGLLPRDEQFF.

V usage is TRBV27 and J usage is TRBJ2-7, with no clear D. Germline V gene data show CDR1 as MNHEY and CDR2 as SMNVEV (reference sequence). The CDR3 has 13 amino acids. V dropped 6 bases and J dropped 4 bases, with 13 bases sitting between them. The CDR3 coding sequence is TGTGCCAGCAGCCGAGACCTAGGTTACGAGCAGTACTTC. This encodes CASSRDLGYEQYF.

The rearrangement joins TRBV10-3 to TRBJ2-1; 8 nucleotides line up with TRBD2. CDR3 length: 16 amino acids. V shed 6 bases, J shed 9 bases, and the junction held 16 bases outside the gene matches. Germline lookup yields CDR1 ENHRY and CDR2 SYGVKD. The CDR3 region is CAISESAGGAQGEQFF. The CDR3 bases are TGTGCCATCAGCGAATCGGCGGGGGGAGCCCAGGGTGAGCAGTTCTTC.

This clonotype was counted only a few times. The gene calls are TRBV28 and TRBJ1-2; D unclear. Germline V CDR1 and CDR2: MDHEN, SYDVKM. Trimming cost V 4 bases and J 3 bases, with 15 bases left between them. The CDR3 consists of 15 residues. CDR3 sequence (DNA): TGTGCCAGCAGTTCCTATGCTCTGGGTGACTATGGCTACACCTTC. Translating gives CASSSYALGDYGYTF.

The gene calls are TRBV28 and TRBJ1-6; 7 nucleotides align to TRBD1. Germline loops: CDR1 MDHEN, CDR2 SYDVKM. The CDR3 totals 14 residues. The V segment lost 6 bases and the J segment 7 bases; nucleotides outside the gene matches: 6. The CDR3 DNA reads as TGTGCCAGCAGGCGACAGGGTTTGAATTCACCCCTCCACTTT. Translation gives CASRRQGLNSPLHF.

The chain couples TRBV7-2 to TRBJ2-1; 8 bases agree with TRBD2. The CDR3 runs 15 residues. The V and J ends lost 4 bases and 7 bases, in that order; junction bases with no gene match: 9. CDR1 SGHTA and CDR2 FQGNSA come from the germline V gene. The CDR3: CASSSQHGLANEQFF. CDR3 bases: TGTGCCAGCAGCTCACAGCACGGACTAGCAAATGAGCAGTTCTTC.

In the case of this clonotype: The junction departs from the called germline gene at one end, perhaps through a read error. The chain carries TRBV12-5 and TRBJ2-3, with D possibly called TRBD1 or TRBD2 (5 bases each). Germline V gene data show CDR1 as LGHNT and CDR2 as FRNRAP. The CDR3 runs 11 residues. For the CDR3, the DNA is TGTGTTAGTGGCCTGGGGGATATGCAGTATTTT. It encodes CVSGLGDMQYF.